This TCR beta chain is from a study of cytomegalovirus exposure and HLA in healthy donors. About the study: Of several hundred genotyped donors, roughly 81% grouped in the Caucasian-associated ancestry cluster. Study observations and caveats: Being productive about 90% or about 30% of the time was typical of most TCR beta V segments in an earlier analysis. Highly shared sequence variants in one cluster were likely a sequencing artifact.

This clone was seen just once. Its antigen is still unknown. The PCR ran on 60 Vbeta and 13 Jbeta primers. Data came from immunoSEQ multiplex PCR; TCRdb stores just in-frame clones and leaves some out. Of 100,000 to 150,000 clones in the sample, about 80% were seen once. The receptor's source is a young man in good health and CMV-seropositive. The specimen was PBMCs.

The CDR3 here is CSFRGGTGSHEQYF. Written as DNA, the CDR3 is TGCAGCTTCCGGGGAGGGACAGGGTCCCACGAGCAGTACTTC. This chain connects TRBV29-1 to TRBJ2-7; 9 nucleotides align to TRBD1. The trim removed 8 bases at V and 5 bases at J, leaving 13 bases unmatched. The CDR3 runs to 14 residues. CDR1 is SQVTM, CDR2 ANQGSEA, per germline.